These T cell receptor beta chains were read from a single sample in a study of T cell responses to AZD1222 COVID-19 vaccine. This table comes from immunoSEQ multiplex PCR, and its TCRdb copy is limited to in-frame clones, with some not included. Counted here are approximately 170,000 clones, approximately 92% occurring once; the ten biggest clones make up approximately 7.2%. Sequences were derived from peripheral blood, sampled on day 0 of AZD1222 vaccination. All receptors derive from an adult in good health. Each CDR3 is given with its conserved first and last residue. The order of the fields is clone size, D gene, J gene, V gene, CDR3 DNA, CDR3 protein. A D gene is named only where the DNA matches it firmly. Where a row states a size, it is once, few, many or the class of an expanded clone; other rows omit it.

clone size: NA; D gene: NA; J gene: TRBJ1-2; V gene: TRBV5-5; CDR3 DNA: TGTGCCAGCAGCTATTTTGCAGGGAGCTTATATGGCTACACCTTC; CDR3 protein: CASSYFAGSLYGYTF
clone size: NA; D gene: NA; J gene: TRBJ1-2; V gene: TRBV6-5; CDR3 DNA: TGTGCCAGCACCCCGGGGGGTCGTGACTATGGCTACACCTTC; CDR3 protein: CASTPGGRDYGYTF
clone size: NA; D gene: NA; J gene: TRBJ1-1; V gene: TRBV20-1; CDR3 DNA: TGCAGTGCTAGAGAAAACCGAGAAGCTTTCTTT; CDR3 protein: CSARENREAFF
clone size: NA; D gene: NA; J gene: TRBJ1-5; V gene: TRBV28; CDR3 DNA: TGTGCCAGCTCAAGTGGGGTTCGCAATCAGCCCCAGCATTTT; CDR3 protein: CASSSGVRNQPQHF
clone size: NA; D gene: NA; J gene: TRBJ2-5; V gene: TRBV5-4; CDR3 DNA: TGTGCCAGCAGCTGGGGTAGCCAAGAGACCCAGTACTTC; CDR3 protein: CASSWGSQETQYF
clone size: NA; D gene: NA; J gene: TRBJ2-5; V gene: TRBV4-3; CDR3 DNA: TGCGCCAGCAGCCAAGAGTGGGTTGGGGGTCGGGCAGAGACCCAGTACTTC; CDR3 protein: CASSQEWVGGRAETQYF
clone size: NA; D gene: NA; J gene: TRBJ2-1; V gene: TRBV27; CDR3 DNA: TGTGCCAGCAGTTTAACAGGGAGGGATGAGCAGTTCTTC; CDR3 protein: CASSLTGRDEQFF
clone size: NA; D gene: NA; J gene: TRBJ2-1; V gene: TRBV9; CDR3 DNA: TGTGCCAGCAGCGAGGACGTTTCAGGCAGGACCTACAATGAGCAGTTCTTC; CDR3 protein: CASSEDVSGRTYNEQFF
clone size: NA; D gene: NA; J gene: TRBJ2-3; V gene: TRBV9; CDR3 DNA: TGTGCCAGCAGCGTAGCTGAGGGGGGTACTCGGATCACAGATACGCAGTATTTT; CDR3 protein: CASSVAEGGTRITDTQYF
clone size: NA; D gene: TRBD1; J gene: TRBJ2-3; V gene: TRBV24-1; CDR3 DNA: TGTGCCACCAGCGGGACAGGGGGAGGAGGGGATACGCAGTATTTT; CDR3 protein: CATSGTGGGGDTQYF
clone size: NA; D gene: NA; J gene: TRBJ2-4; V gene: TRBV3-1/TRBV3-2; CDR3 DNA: TGTGCCAGCAGCCAAGAAGGTCGTATTCAGTACTTC; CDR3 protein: CASSQEGRIQYF
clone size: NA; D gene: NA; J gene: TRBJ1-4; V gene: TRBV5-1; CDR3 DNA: TGCGCCAGCAGCCTGGACGGAAATATTAATGAAAAACTGTTTTTT; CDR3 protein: CASSLDGNINEKLFF
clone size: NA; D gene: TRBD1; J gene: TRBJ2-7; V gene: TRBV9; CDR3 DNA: TGTGCCAGCAGCGTAGGGGGGACAGGGGGACAAGAGCAGTACTTC; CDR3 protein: CASSVGGTGGQEQYF
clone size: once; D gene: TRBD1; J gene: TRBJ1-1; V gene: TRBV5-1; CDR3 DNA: TGCGCCAGCAGCTATATGGGACAGGGCGGCACTGAAGCTTTCTTT; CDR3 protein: CASSYMGQGGTEAFF
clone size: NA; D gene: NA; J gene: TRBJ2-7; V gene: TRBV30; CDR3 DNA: TGTGCCTCCCTAAAGCCCGGGACCTATTTAGTCTACGAGCAGTACTTC; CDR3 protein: CASLKPGTYLVYEQYF
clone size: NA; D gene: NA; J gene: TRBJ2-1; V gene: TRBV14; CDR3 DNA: TGTGCCAGCAGCCAAGGGGGCGCGGGTGGGCAGTTCTTC; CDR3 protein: CASSQGGAGGQFF
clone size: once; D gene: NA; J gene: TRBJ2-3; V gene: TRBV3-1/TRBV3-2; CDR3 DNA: TGTGCCAGCAGCCCTTCAGTGGACGCTAGCACAGATACGCAGTATTTT; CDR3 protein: CASSPSVDASTDTQYF
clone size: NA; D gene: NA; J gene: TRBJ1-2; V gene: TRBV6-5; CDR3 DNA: TGTGCCAGCAGTTACACCGAAACAGGGTTGGGCTACACCTTC; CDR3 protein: CASSYTETGLGYTF
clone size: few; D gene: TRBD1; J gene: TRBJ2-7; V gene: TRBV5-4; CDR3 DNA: TGTGCCAGCAGCTTGGTGGACAGGGGGAAGGAGCAGTACTTC; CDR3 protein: CASSLVDRGKEQYF
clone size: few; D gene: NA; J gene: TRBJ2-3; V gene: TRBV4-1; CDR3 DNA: TGCGCCAGCAGCCGAGGAACAGGGACAGATACGCAGTATTTT; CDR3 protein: CASSRGTGTDTQYF
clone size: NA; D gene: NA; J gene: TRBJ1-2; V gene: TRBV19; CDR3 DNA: TGTGCCAGTACCACTCCGGGCCCTCAATATGGCTACACCTTC; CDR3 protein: CASTTPGPQYGYTF
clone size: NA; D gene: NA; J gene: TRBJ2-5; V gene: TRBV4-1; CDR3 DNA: TGCGCCAGCAGCCAAACGGCAGAGACCCAAGAGACCCAGTACTTC; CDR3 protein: CASSQTAETQETQYF
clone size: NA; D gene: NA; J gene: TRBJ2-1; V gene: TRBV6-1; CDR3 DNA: TGTGCCAGCAGTGAAGCGCTAGGCTATGAGCAGTTCTTC; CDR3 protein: CASSEALGYEQFF
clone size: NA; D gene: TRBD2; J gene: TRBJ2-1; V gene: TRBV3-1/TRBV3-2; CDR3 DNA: TGTGCCAGCAGCCAGTTTAGCGGGGGGGCCCCTGAGCAGTTCTTC; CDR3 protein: CASSQFSGGAPEQFF
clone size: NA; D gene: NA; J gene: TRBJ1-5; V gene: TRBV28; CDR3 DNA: TGTGCCAGCACTAAGGCGCTACAGCCCCAGCATTTT; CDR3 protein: CASTKALQPQHF
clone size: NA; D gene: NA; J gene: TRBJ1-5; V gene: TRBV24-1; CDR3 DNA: TGTGCCACCAGTGGGCCGGGTTATGATCAGCCCCAGCATTTT; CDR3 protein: CATSGPGYDQPQHF
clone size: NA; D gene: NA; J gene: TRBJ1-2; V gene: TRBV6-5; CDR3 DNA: TGTGCCAGCACCTGGGGGATTTATGGCTACACCTTC; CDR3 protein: CASTWGIYGYTF
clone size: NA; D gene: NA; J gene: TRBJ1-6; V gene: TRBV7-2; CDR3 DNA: TGTGCCAGCAGCTCAAGAAATTCACCCCTCCACTTT; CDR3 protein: CASSSRNSPLHF
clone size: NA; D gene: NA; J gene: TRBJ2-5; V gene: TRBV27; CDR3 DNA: TGTGCCAGCAGGACCGGGTACCAAGAGACCCAGTACTTC; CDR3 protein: CASRTGYQETQYF
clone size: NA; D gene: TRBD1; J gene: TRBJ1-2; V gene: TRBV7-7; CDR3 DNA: TGTGCTAGCAGCTTAGAGGGGGCAGGGGATGGCTACACCTTC; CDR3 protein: CASSLEGAGDGYTF
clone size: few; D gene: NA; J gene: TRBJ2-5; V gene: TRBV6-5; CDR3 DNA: TGTGCCAGCAGCGAAGAGACCCAGTACTTC; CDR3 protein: CASSEETQYF
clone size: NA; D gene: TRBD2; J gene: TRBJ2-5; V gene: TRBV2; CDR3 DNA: TGTGCCAGCAGTCCCGGGGGGGCGGGAGAGACCCAGTACTTC; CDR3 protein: CASSPGGAGETQYF
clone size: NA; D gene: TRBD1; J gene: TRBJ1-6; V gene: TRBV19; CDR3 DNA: TGTGCCAGTAGTATACAGGGGGTCTCCTATAATTCACCCCTCCACTTT; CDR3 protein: CASSIQGVSYNSPLHF
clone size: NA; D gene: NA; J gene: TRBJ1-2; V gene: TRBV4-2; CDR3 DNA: TGTGCCAGCAGCCAAGAATGGAGGGTGTCGAACTATGGCTACACCTTC; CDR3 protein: CASSQEWRVSNYGYTF
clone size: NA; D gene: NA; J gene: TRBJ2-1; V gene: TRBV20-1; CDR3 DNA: TGCAGTGCTAGTGGGGAAGATGCCTACAATGAGCAGTTCTTC; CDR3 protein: CSASGEDAYNEQFF
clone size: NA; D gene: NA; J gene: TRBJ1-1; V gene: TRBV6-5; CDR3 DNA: TGTGCCAGCAGTATTCAGCCGGGTACTGAAGCTTTCTTT; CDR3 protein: CASSIQPGTEAFF
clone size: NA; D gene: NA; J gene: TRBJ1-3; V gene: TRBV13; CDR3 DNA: TGTGCCAGCATCATGCAGGGTTCTGGAAACACCATATATTTT; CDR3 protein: CASIMQGSGNTIYF
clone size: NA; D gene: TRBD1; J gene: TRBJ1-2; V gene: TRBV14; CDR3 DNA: TGTGCCAGCAGCCAAGAAGACAGGGCTCTCGGCTACACCTTC; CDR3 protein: CASSQEDRALGYTF
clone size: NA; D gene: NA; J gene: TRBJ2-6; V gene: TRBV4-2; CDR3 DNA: TGTGCCAGCAGCCTCTCCGTGTCTGGGGCCAACGTCCTGACTTTC; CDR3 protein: CASSLSVSGANVLTF